One and the same sample provided the 22 T cell receptor beta chains below, sequenced in a study of cytomegalovirus exposure and HLA in healthy donors. Assay used: immunoSEQ multiplex PCR; TCRdb lists only in-frame clones, some missing. The sample includes under 250,000 clones, approximately 87% of them seen just once. Sequencing was done on a sample of PBMCs. The receptors here all came from a man younger than 35 in good health and CMV-seronegative.

This chain joins TRBV11-2 and TRBJ2-3; 9 bases agree with TRBD2. The length of the CDR3 is 17 residues. Germline V gives CDR1 SGHAT, CDR2 FQNNGV. The V segment lost 0 bases and the J segment 6 bases; nucleotides outside the gene matches: 10. In DNA form, the CDR3 reads TGTGCCAGCAGCTTAGATGGGGCGGGAGGGCCGACGGATACGCAGTATTTT. The encoded protein is CASSLDGAGGPTDTQYF.

The chain combines TRBV6-5 with TRBJ2-1, with TRBD1 identical over 9 bases. V was clipped by 4 bases and J by 6 bases; unmatched bases: 4. This CDR3 comprises 14 residues. Germline assignment: CDR1 MNHEY and CDR2 SVGAGI. CDR3 sequence reads: CASSWGTGLNEQFF. The DNA for the CDR3 is TGTGCCAGCAGTTGGGGGACAGGGCTCAATGAGCAGTTCTTC.

This chain connects TRBV9 to TRBJ2-3, with D possibly being TRBD1 (6 bases). CDR3 length: 15 amino acids. The V end lost 1 base, the J end lost 1 base, and 10 bases lay between the germline ends. Germline loops: CDR1 SGDLS, CDR2 YYNGEE. This chain's CDR3 is CASSVSRGGTDTQYF. Here the CDR3 DNA reads TGTGCCAGCAGCGTAAGCAGGGGCGGCACAGATACGCAGTATTTT.

The chain combines TRBV15 with TRBJ1-4; the D is unclear. From germline, CDR1 is LNHNV and CDR2 YYDKDF (reference sequence). The CDR3 runs 15 residues. V was trimmed by 0 bases and J by 0 bases, leaving 5 bases between them. CDR3 coding DNA: TGTGCCACCAGCAGAGATCTCGCAACTAATGAAAAACTGTTTTTT. Translated, it gives CATSRDLATNEKLFF.

The genes are TRBV4-3 and TRBJ1-1; D possibly corresponds to TRBD1 (6 bases). In germline, CDR1 is LGHNA, CDR2 YSLEER. V was trimmed by 0 bases and J by 8 bases, leaving 13 bases between them. The CDR3 covers 14 residues. The CDR3 DNA reads as TGCGCCAGCAGCCAAGATGACAGGCTAGGGGAAGCTTTCTTT. Its protein product is CASSQDDRLGEAFF.

This chain links TRBV18 with TRBJ1-2; the D is unclear. The V and J ends lost 5 bases and 4 bases respectively, with 20 bases between them. This CDR3 is 16 amino acids long. The V gene's germline CDR1 is KGHSH and CDR2 LQKENI. The CDR3 coding sequence is TGTGCCAGCTCATCAGACGAGGGAGGAACCTCCTATGGCTACACCTTC. As protein: CASSSDEGGTSYGYTF.

The V call is TRBV19, the J call TRBJ2-7; 9 positions agree with TRBD1. Germline assignment: CDR1 LNHDA and CDR2 SQIVND (reference sequence). Unmatched junction bases numbered 10, after V lost 9 bases and J lost 7 bases. The CDR3 totals 13 residues. The CDR3 is CASRDRVTEEQYF. DNA of the CDR3: TGTGCCAGCCGGGACAGGGTAACGGAGGAGCAGTACTTC. Looking up the rest from reference TRBV19 and TRBJ2-7 gives the full variable domain: DGGITQSPKYLFRKEGQNVTLSCEQNLNHDAMYWYRQDPGQGLRLIYYSQIVNDFQKGDIAEGYSVSREKKESFPLTVTSAQKNPTAFYLCASRDRVTEEQYFGPGTRLTVT.

DNA for the CDR3: TGTGCCACCCACCATAGCGGGAGCGCAGATACGCAGTATTTT. It translates to CATHHSGSADTQYF. The V call is TRBV13, the J call TRBJ2-3, with TRBD2 matching 9 bases. Germline CDR1 reads PRHDT; CDR2 reads FYEKMQ (reference sequence). J lost 4 bases, V lost 10 bases, and 9 bases had no gene match. The CDR3 has 14 residues. The complete variable domain, with remaining parts taken from reference TRBV13 and TRBJ2-3, reads AAGVIQSPRHLIKEKRETATLKCYPIPRHDTVYWYQQGPGQDPQFLISFYEKMQSDKGSIPDRFSAQQFSDYHSELNMSSLELGDSALYFCATHHSGSADTQYFGPGTRLTVL.

This sequence joins TRBV15 and TRBJ1-4; TRBD1 aligns across 11 bases. CDR3 length equals 15 residues. J was trimmed by 10 bases and V by 0 bases; bases with no gene match: 4. Germline assignment: CDR1 LNHNV and CDR2 YYDKDF (reference sequence). In DNA, the CDR3 is TGTGCCACCAGCAGAGATCGGGACAGGGGGGGAAAACTGTTTTTT. Amino acid sequence: CATSRDRDRGGKLFF.

The genes are TRBV6-5 and TRBJ2-5; 9 bases map to TRBD1. The germline V gene encodes CDR1 MNHEY and CDR2 SVGAGI. The CDR3 is 13 amino acids. This CDR3 reads CAPIYRGRKTQYF. Here the CDR3 DNA reads TGTGCTCCCATTTACAGGGGGCGAAAGACCCAGTACTTC.

The chain recombines TRBV19 with TRBJ1-4; possibly TRBD1 for D (5 bases). Germline CDR1 LNHDA, CDR2 SQIVND (reference sequence). The V end was cut by 9 bases, the J end by 7 bases, with 21 bases between. The CDR3 totals 15 residues. CDR3 loop: CASSPGLLVGEKLFF. The CDR3 nucleotides read TGTGCCAGCTCTCCGGGACTCCTGGTGGGTGAAAAACTGTTTTTT.

The table lists this clone with a count of one. The CDR3 is CASSQEGVSEQFF. For the CDR3, the DNA is TGCGCCAGCAGCCAAGAAGGAGTGAGTGAGCAGTTCTTC. The rearrangement joins TRBV4-3 to TRBJ2-1; D is undetermined. Germline CDR1 reads LGHNA; CDR2 reads YSLEER. CDR3 length: 13 residues. Trimming stripped 0 bases from V and 9 bases from J, with 9 bases between.

This chain joins TRBV5-4 and TRBJ2-3, with D perhaps matching TRBD2 (7 bases). This CDR3 contains 12 residues. From germline, CDR1 is SGHNT and CDR2 YYREEE (reference sequence). The V gene lost 9 bases and the J gene lost 4 bases, with 12 bases spanning the gap. CDR3 sequence (DNA): TGTGCCACCGGAGGGGGGGCAGATACGCAGTATTTT. Translation: CATGGGADTQYF.

This chain connects TRBV28 to TRBJ2-7; unclear D gene. The V end was cut by 5 bases, the J end by 0 bases, with 11 bases between. This CDR3 comprises 14 residues. The germline gives CDR1 MDHEN, CDR2 SYDVKM. The CDR3 DNA is TGTGCCAGCAGTCTTTATTATAGCTCCTACGAGCAGTACTTC. Its protein is CASSLYYSSYEQYF.

The genes are TRBV30 and TRBJ2-5; a weak D match, TRBD2 (6 bases). The germline gives CDR1 GTSNPN, CDR2 SVGIG (reference sequence). Trimming shortened V by 5 bases and J by 4 bases, and 11 bases separated the two germline ends. The CDR3 length is 12 residues. CDR3 protein: CAWAGLRETQYF. The CDR3 region has the DNA TGTGCCTGGGCGGGGTTGAGAGAGACCCAGTACTTC.

This rearrangement joins TRBV2 to TRBJ1-3, with TRBD1 identical over 7 bases. Unmatched junction bases numbered 8, after V lost 4 bases and J lost 5 bases. Germline loops: CDR1 SNHLY, CDR2 FYNNEI. The CDR3 loop spans 15 amino acids. The CDR3 DNA follows: TGTGCCAGCAGTGGGGGGACAGAGAACAGAAACACCATATATTTT. Translated, it gives CASSGGTENRNTIYF.

The chain links TRBV5-1 to TRBJ2-5; D is uncertain. The germline CDR1 and CDR2 sequences are SGHRS and YFSETQ. This CDR3 has 14 residues. V shed 0 bases and J shed 2 bases, with 8 bases lying between them. The CDR3 loop is CASSLAVTQETQYF. CDR3 DNA sequence: TGCGCCAGCAGCTTGGCCGTTACACAAGAGACCCAGTACTTC.

This chain joins TRBV27 and TRBJ1-2, with 8 bases matching TRBD1. The germline V gene has CDR1 MNHEY and CDR2 SMNVEV (reference sequence). The J segment lost 4 bases and the V segment lost 6 bases, leaving 13 bases of the junction unmatched. The CDR3 has 16 amino acids. The CDR3: CASREGTGPILYGYTF. CDR3 DNA: TGTGCCAGCAGAGAAGGGACAGGTCCCATTCTCTATGGCTACACCTTC.

The J gene is TRBJ1-3, the V gene TRBV7-2; the D is unclear. Germline V gene data show CDR1 as SGHTA and CDR2 as FQGNSA. V was pared by 8 bases and J by 3 bases, with 8 bases between. There are 12 residues in the CDR3. The CDR3 spells CASGGHGNTIYF. The CDR3 nucleotides are TGTGCCAGCGGCGGGCATGGAAACACCATATATTTT.

The chain employs TRBV4-3 and TRBJ2-3, with TRBD2 matching 12 bases. The V gene end was trimmed by 1 base and the J gene end by 7 bases; junction bases not matched to a gene: 0. CDR1 LGHNA and CDR2 YSLEER come from the germline V gene. The length of the CDR3 is 14 residues. The CDR3 spells CASSQGTSGNTQYF. The DNA of the CDR3 is TGCGCCAGCAGCCAAGGGACTAGCGGGAATACGCAGTATTTT.

The chain couples TRBV27 to TRBJ2-2; maybe TRBD1 (5 bases). The V end was cut by 5 bases, the J end by 6 bases, with 13 bases between. In germline, CDR1 is MNHEY, CDR2 SMNVEV (reference sequence). The length of the CDR3 is 14 residues. This CDR3 reads CASSGQGPSGELFF. Here the CDR3 DNA reads TGTGCCAGCAGTGGGCAGGGTCCCTCCGGGGAGCTGTTTTTT.

This rearrangement joins TRBV10-1 to TRBJ2-7; D is perhaps TRBD2 (5 bases). The CDR3 extends over 14 amino acids. The germline gives CDR1 WNHNN, CDR2 SYGVQD (reference sequence). Deletions cut 3 bases from V and 3 bases from J, with 12 bases between. As DNA, the CDR3 is TGCGCCAGCAGTGAAGGTACGGGATTCTACGAGCAGTACTTC. Residues: CASSEGTGFYEQYF.